A selection of T cell receptor beta chains follows, all from one sample in a study of CD8+CD57+ T cells in acquired aplastic anemia. TCRdb independently ran MiXCR on the reads; one entry per CDR3 protein. The profile shows about half a million distinct CDR3 sequences, around 30% of them singletons. The sequencing input was sorted CD4+, CD8+, or CD8+CD57+ T cells (not recorded which) from PBMCs. These receptors originate from a human donor with aplastic anemia. The CDR3 runs from the conserved cysteine through the conserved F or W. The order of the fields is D gene, J gene, clone size, V gene, CDR3 DNA, CDR3 protein. A D gene is named only where the DNA matches it firmly. The size of a clone is reported for some rows only, either as once, few or many, or as a class for expanded clones.

- | TRBJ1-5 | - | TRBV4-1 | TGCGCCAGCAGCCAAGTGATGGCAGTCAATCAGCCCCAGCATTTT | CASSQVMAVNQPQHF
TRBD1 | TRBJ1-6 | many | TRBV2 | TGTGCCAGCAGTGAATGGGACAGGACGTCACCCCTCCACTTT | CASSEWDRTSPLHF
TRBD1 | TRBJ1-2 | many | TRBV7-9 | TGTGCCAGCAGCACAGCCGGGACAGGGGCTAGAGGCTACACCTTC | CASSTAGTGARGYTF
- | TRBJ2-1 | - | TRBV9 | TGTGCCAGCAGCGTAGATGGGATCTCCTACAATGAGCAGTTCTTC | CASSVDGISYNEQFF
- | TRBJ1-1 | few | TRBV10-3 | TGTGCCAGCGGCACTACACCGGCCTCTGAAGCTTTCTTT | CASGTTPASEAFF
- | TRBJ1-6 | few | TRBV27 | TGTGCCAGCAGTCCCGGGACACCCGACCAAAATTCACCCCTCCACTTT | CASSPGTPDQNSPLHF
- | TRBJ2-3 | - | TRBV11-2 | TGTGCCAGCAGCTTGGAGGTTGCTACCACAGATACGCAGTATTTT | CASSLEVATTDTQYF
- | TRBJ1-5 | - | TRBV7-9 | TGTGCCAGCAGCTCCTCGGACGGGGGATCTCAGCCCCAGCATTTT | CASSSSDGGSQPQHF
- | TRBJ1-5 | - | TRBV6-5 | TGTGCCAGCAGTTACCCCCCAAGAACCAATCAGCCCCAGCATTTT | CASSYPPRTNQPQHF
- | TRBJ1-5 | many | TRBV19 | TGTGCCAGTAGTACGGTGCAGGGAGGCGCCAATCAGCCCCAGCATTTT | CASSTVQGGANQPQHF
TRBD2 | TRBJ2-5 | many | TRBV15 | TGTGCCACCAGCAAAGCGGGGGACCAAGAGACCCAGTACTTC | CATSKAGDQETQYF
- | TRBJ2-5 | - | TRBV10-1 | TGCGCCAGCAGAGGTGGCAATCAAGAGACCCAGTACTTC | CASRGGNQETQYF
- | TRBJ1-2 | - | TRBV25-1 | TGTGCCAGCAGCTATCGACGGATCTATGGCTGCACCTTC | CASSYRRIYGCTF
TRBD1 | TRBJ2-5 | few | TRBV19 | TGTGCCAGTAGTACCTCAAGGCGGACAGGCCGGGAGACCCAGTACTTC | CASSTSRRTGRETQYF
- | TRBJ2-1 | - | TRBV5-1 | TGCGCCAGCAACCCGAGTAGCGAAATATACAATGAGCAGTTCTTC | CASNPSSEIYNEQFF
TRBD2 | TRBJ2-1 | few | TRBV19 | TGTGCCAGTAGTATAGACGGGACTAGCGGGGCGAACTCCTACAATGAGCAGTTCTTC | CASSIDGTSGANSYNEQFF
TRBD1 | TRBJ1-3 | few | TRBV9 | TGTGCCAGCAGCGTAGAAGGGACAGGGTGGAACTCTGGAAACACCATATATTTT | CASSVEGTGWNSGNTIYF
TRBD2 | TRBJ2-2 | - | TRBV9 | TGTGCCAGCAGCGCCTCCTTGGGGGGGACCGACACCGGGGAGCTGTTTTTT | CASSASLGGTDTGELFF
- | TRBJ1-2 | - | TRBV15 | TGTGCCACCAGCAGAGATCGTGGAGGTTGGAACTATGGCTACACCTTC | CATSRDRGGWNYGYTF
- | TRBJ2-5 | once | TRBV27 | TGTGCCAGCAGTTTTATAGGGGCCAGGGAGACCCAGTACTTC | CASSFIGARETQYF
- | TRBJ2-2 | - | TRBV25-1 | TGTGCCAGCAGTTACGACGCGAACACCGGGGAGCTGTTTTTT | CASSYDANTGELFF
- | TRBJ1-1 | - | TRBV20-1 | TGCAGTGCTAGGTGGGGGACCCGTCCGAACACTGAAGCTTTCTTT | CSARWGTRPNTEAFF
- | TRBJ2-3 | - | TRBV24-1 | TGTGCCACCAGTGATTTGAGCAGGGCTAGCACAGATACGCAGTATTTT | CATSDLSRASTDTQYF